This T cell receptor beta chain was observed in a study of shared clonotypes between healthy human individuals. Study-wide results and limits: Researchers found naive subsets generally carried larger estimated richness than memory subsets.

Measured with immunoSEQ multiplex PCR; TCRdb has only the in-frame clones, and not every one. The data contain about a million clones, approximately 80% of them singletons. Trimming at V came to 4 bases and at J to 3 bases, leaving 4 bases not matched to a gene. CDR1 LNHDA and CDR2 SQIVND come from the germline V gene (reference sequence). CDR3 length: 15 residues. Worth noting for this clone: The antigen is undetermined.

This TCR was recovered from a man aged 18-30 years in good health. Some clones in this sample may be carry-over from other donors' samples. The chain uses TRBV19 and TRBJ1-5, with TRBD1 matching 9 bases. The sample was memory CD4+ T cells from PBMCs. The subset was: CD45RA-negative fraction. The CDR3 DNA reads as TGTGCCAGTAGTAGGGACAGGGTTTCCAATCAGCCCCAGCATTTT. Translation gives CASSRDRVSNQPQHF.